The 3 T cell receptor beta chains below were found in one sample sequenced in a study of identical twins. TCRdb reprocessed the 5' RACE reads via MiXCR and lists one record per CDR3 protein. The table includes approximately 600,000 distinct CDR3 sequences, around 7.5% detected once. These data also featured in a second study, about yellow fever vaccine responses in identical twins.

Sequencing was performed on PBMCs. The receptors were sampled from a woman under 30 in good health.

This clonotype was recorded at least ten times. CDR3 sequence: CASSETSGRVAGELFF. The CDR3 DNA sequence: TGTGCCAGCAGTGAAACTAGCGGGAGGGTAGCCGGGGAGCTGTTTTTT. This chain connects TRBV2 to TRBJ2-2; 13 bases agree with TRBD2. This CDR3 has 16 residues. Per the germline V gene, CDR1 is SNHLY and CDR2 is FYNNEI. Trimming at V came to 2 bases and at J to 6 bases, leaving 3 bases not matched to a gene.

V is TRBV12-3 or TRBV12-4 and J is TRBJ2-1; D uncertain. The length of the CDR3 is 14 residues. The V and J ends lost 7 bases and 0 bases respectively, with 10 bases between them. DNA of the CDR3: TGTGCCAGCACTCAATGGAGCTCCTACAATGAGCAGTTCTTC. Its translation is CASTQWSSYNEQFF.

This clonotype was counted only a few times. V and J are TRBV18 and TRBJ2-4, with D possibly TRBD2 on 6 matching bases. This CDR3 comprises 15 residues. Germline V CDR1 and CDR2: KGHSH, LQKENI. V lost 0 bases to trimming and J lost 6 bases, with 12 bases between them. The CDR3 nucleotides are TGTGCCAGCTCACCACCTACGGGAGAGGGAAACATTCAGTACTTC. This codes for CASSPPTGEGNIQYF.